Detailed here is one T cell receptor (beta chain). Its specificity is not known. Clones were sequenced by immunoSEQ multiplex PCR, and TCRdb holds only the in-frame ones, with some missing. The sample includes under 130,000 clones, approximately 90% seen only once; the top ten take 7% to 10%. The germline V and J ends were trimmed by 7 bases and 7 bases, with 11 bases remaining between them. This CDR3 region has 13 residues. Germline V lookup: CDR1 MNHEY, CDR2 SVGAGI. The sample comes from a study of T cell responses to AZD1222 COVID-19 vaccine. Study outcomes and limitations: Spike-specific TCR breadth and depth were elevated following two AZD1222 doses. Reports say nearly half of spike-specific TCRs go after unmutated variant regions. Vaccine-related CD4 TCRs covered spike, predominating at 160-218 and 743-854. It should be noted that donors were predominantly white British and more often female, and clonal diversity was possibly underestimated.

The sequences come from peripheral blood, collected on day 0 of AZD1222 vaccination. The sequence came from an adult in good health. The chain is built from TRBV6-5 and TRBJ1-6; no reliable D call. In nucleotides, the CDR3 is TGTGCCAGCACCCGGACGGAAAATTCACCCCTCCACTTT. Translating it yields CASTRTENSPLHF.